This entry lists 25 T cell receptor beta chains sequenced from one sample in a study of response to subunit inactivated influenza vaccine. One entry per CDR3 protein results from TCRdb running MiXCR on the RT-PCR reads. The sample gives over 400,000 distinct CDR3 sequences, approximately 9.9% of which show up once; about an eighth is in the top ten. The sample in question was PBMCs from blood, obtained 35 to 45 days after vaccination. The receptors derive from a man aged 50 to 59 who received an inactivated influenza vaccine.

This clonotype was seen only a few times. The chain has TRBV20-1 and TRBJ2-5, with 7 bases identical to TRBD2. This CDR3 comprises 12 residues. With V trimmed by 2 bases and J by 7 bases, 4 bases remained unmatched. Germline CDR1 and CDR2: DFQATT and SNEGSKA (reference sequence). CDR3 nucleotide sequence: TGCAGTGCTAGAACCGGGGGGTCGACCCAGTACTTC. Translated: CSARTGGSTQYF.

This clonotype has ten or more counts. This chain links TRBV12-3 or TRBV12-4 with TRBJ2-5; D is perhaps TRBD2 (5 bases). This CDR3 contains 14 residues. Trimming took 7 bases from V and 4 from J, leaving 16 bases between them. This chain's CDR3 is CASTHSEDRETQYF. CDR3 DNA sequence: TGTGCCAGCACCCACTCGGAGGATCGAGAGACCCAGTACTTC.

Many counts were recorded for this clonotype. The genes are TRBV6-5 and TRBJ2-3; D is perhaps TRBD2 (6 bases). Germline-derived CDR1 and CDR2 are MNHEY and SVGAGI. This CDR3 has 15 amino acids. V lost 4 bases, J lost 4 bases, and 15 bases lay in between. DNA of the CDR3: TGTGCCAGCAGTTCCTCATATTGGGGGGCAGATACGCAGTATTTT. It codes for CASSSSYWGADTQYF.

There are a few counts of this clonotype. The chain combines TRBV20-1 with TRBJ2-5, with TRBD1 matching over 7 bases. CDR1 is DFQATT, CDR2 SNEGSKA, per germline (reference sequence). The CDR3 loop spans 16 amino acids. Germline trimming cut 6 bases from V and 3 bases from J; bases unmatched to any gene: 16. Here the CDR3 reads CSASDYRGNVKETQYF. The CDR3 bases are TGCAGTGCCAGCGATTACAGGGGAAATGTGAAAGAGACCCAGTACTTC.

This clonotype was detected a few times. The CDR3 spells CASSLVPGDYEQYF. In DNA, the CDR3 is TGCGCCAGCAGCTTGGTTCCCGGGGACTACGAGCAGTACTTC. The chain employs TRBV5-1 and TRBJ2-7, with D possibly being TRBD2 (5 bases). The length of the CDR3 is 14 residues. Per germline, CDR1 SGHRS and CDR2 YFSETQ. V shed 0 bases and J shed 3 bases, with 10 bases lying between them.

This chain links TRBV5-5 with TRBJ1-1; 7 bases fit TRBD1. The CDR3 has 16 amino acids. CDR1 and CDR2 (germline): SGHKS, YYEKEE (reference sequence). J gave up 3 bases and V 0 bases, and 8 bases lay outside the gene matches. This CDR3 reads CASSLAPGGRDTEAFF. CDR3 bases: TGTGCCAGCAGCTTGGCACCAGGGGGGAGGGACACTGAAGCTTTCTTT. The full variable domain, rest sourced from reference TRBV5-5 and TRBJ1-1, is DAGVTQSPTHLIKTRGQQVTLRCSPISGHKSVSWYQQVLGQGPQFIFQYYEKEERGRGNFPDRFSARQFPNYSSELNVNALLLGDSALYLCASSLAPGGRDTEAFFGQGTRLTVV.

The V call is TRBV5-1, the J call TRBJ1-6; no clear D gene. Germline CDR1 is SGHRS and CDR2 is YFSETQ. The CDR3 runs 15 residues. Trimming pared 0 bases from V and 10 bases from J, leaving 14 bases between. CDR3 protein: CASSLGGVGRSPLHF. CDR3 DNA: TGCGCCAGCAGCTTGGGTGGGGTTGGAAGATCACCCCTCCACTTT. Using reference TRBV5-1 and TRBJ1-6 for the parts outside the CDR3, the full variable domain is KAGVTQTPRYLIKTRGQQVTLSCSPISGHRSVSWYQQTPGQGLQFLFEYFSETQRNKGNFPGRFSGRQFSNSRSEMNVSTLELGDSALYLCASSLGGVGRSPLHFGNGTRLTVT.

CDR3 in amino acids: CASSETSGHPDNNEQFF. Here the CDR3 DNA reads TGTGCCAGCAGCGAGACTAGCGGGCACCCCGATAACAATGAGCAGTTCTTC. The chain uses TRBV9 and TRBJ2-1; TRBD2 matches at 10 bases. Germline V gene sequence: CDR1 SGDLS, CDR2 YYNGEE. This CDR3 is built from 17 residues. With V trimmed by 3 bases and J by 5 bases, 11 bases remained unmatched.

This clonotype was counted only a few times. V usage is TRBV6-1 and J usage is TRBJ2-1, with unresolved D. The V and J ends lost 5 bases and 2 bases respectively, with 16 bases between them. The CDR3 consists of 16 residues. CDR1 and CDR2 (germline): MNHNS, SASEGT. The CDR3 DNA reads TGTGCCAGCAGTCAAAGCCGGATTATCCCCTACAATGAGCAGTTCTTC. Amino acids: CASSQSRIIPYNEQFF.

This clonotype was found many times. V is TRBV20-1 and J is TRBJ2-7, with 7 bases matching TRBD1. After removal of 3 bases from V and 4 bases from J, the junction contained 6 bases not matched to a gene. From germline, CDR1 is DFQATT and CDR2 SNEGSKA (reference sequence). The CDR3 has 13 amino acids. CDR3 protein: CSARGQGVYEQYF. The CDR3 region has the DNA TGCAGTGCTAGGGGGCAGGGGGTGTACGAGCAGTACTTC.

There are a few counts of this clonotype. The chain joins TRBV6-1 to TRBJ1-1; 7 positions agree with TRBD1. CDR3 length: 14 residues. Germline V lookup: CDR1 MNHNS, CDR2 SASEGT. Trimming cost V 11 bases and J 0 bases; bases outside gene matches: 9. The DNA for the CDR3 is TGTGCCGTCGGACAGGCCTTCATGAACACTGAAGCTTTCTTT. Translating gives CAVGQAFMNTEAFF.

This clonotype was counted ten times or more. This rearrangement joins TRBV12-3 or TRBV12-4 to TRBJ2-7; 12 bases agree with TRBD1. Trimming took 6 bases from V and 0 from J; bases not matched to a gene: 3. This CDR3 is built from 15 residues. The CDR3 spells CASRRDRGHSYEQYF. In nucleotides, the CDR3 is TGTGCCAGCAGGAGGGACAGGGGGCACTCCTACGAGCAGTACTTC.

This clonotype has more than one count but fewer than ten. This chain joins TRBV11-3 and TRBJ2-5; TRBD1 might be the D (6 bases). This CDR3 comprises 15 residues. CDR1 and CDR2 (germline): SGHNT, YENEEA. Between the trimmed V and J ends, which lost 1 base and 5 bases, there was a span of 14 bases. The CDR3 loop reads CASSLGGQGSETQYF. The DNA for the CDR3 is TGTGCCAGCAGCTTAGGGGGGCAGGGTTCCGAGACCCAGTACTTC.

A few counts support this clonotype. V gene TRBV28 combines with J gene TRBJ2-7; 7 bases align to TRBD1. V shed 3 bases and J 0 bases; nucleotides not matched to a gene: 5. The CDR3 covers 15 residues. Looked up from germline, CDR1 is MDHEN and CDR2 is SYDVKM. CDR3 amino acids: CASSLPTGSSYEQYF. The CDR3 DNA reads TGTGCCAGCAGTTTGCCGACAGGGAGCTCCTACGAGCAGTACTTC.

This clonotype was recorded at least ten times. The rearrangement joins TRBV5-1 to TRBJ2-2; maybe TRBD1 (5 bases). Germline V CDR1 and CDR2: SGHRS, YFSETQ. The CDR3 contains 14 residues. V dropped 4 bases and J dropped 2 bases, with 9 bases sitting between them. CDR3 protein: CASSLQDNTGELFF. Here the CDR3 DNA reads TGCGCCAGCAGCCTACAGGACAACACCGGGGAGCTGTTTTTT.

This clonotype was seen only a few times. The genes are TRBV7-2 and TRBJ2-1; unclear D gene. The CDR3 runs to 13 residues. The germline CDR1 and CDR2 sequences are SGHTA and FQGNSA. Between the trimmed V and J ends, which lost 2 bases and 5 bases, there was a span of 7 bases. This chain's CDR3 is CASSLIVNNEQFF. CDR3 coding DNA: TGTGCCAGCAGCTTAATTGTCAACAATGAGCAGTTCTTC.

CDR3 coding DNA: TGTGCCAGCAGCTTATCGGGCGGGGCTGAAGCTTTCTTT. This translates into CASSLSGGAEAFF. V is TRBV7-9 and J is TRBJ1-1; D is undetermined. Trimming pared 2 bases from V and 6 bases from J, leaving 10 bases between. The CDR3 length is 13 residues. In germline, CDR1 is SEHNR, CDR2 FQNEAQ (reference sequence).

This clonotype was found a few times. The rearrangement links TRBV6-5 to TRBJ2-3, with D uncertain. Germline V gives CDR1 MNHEY, CDR2 SVGAGI. There are 16 residues in the CDR3. Trimming pared 2 bases from V and 1 base from J, leaving 13 bases between. The CDR3 here is CASSYLFGARTDTQYF. The CDR3 coding sequence is TGTGCCAGCAGTTACCTTTTCGGAGCTCGCACAGATACGCAGTATTTT.

In this sample, this clonotype turned up a few times. The chain has TRBV7-9 and TRBJ1-1; possibly TRBD1 for D (6 bases). V was shortened by 1 base and J by 10 bases, with 10 bases between the two germline ends. Per germline, CDR1 SEHNR and CDR2 FQNEAQ (reference sequence). This CDR3 spans 12 amino acids. For the CDR3, the DNA is TGTGCCAGCAGCTTAGGCCCAGGGGCAGCTTTCTTT. It is translated as CASSLGPGAAFF.

The table lists this clonotype with a few counts. The chain is built from TRBV28 and TRBJ1-6; TRBD1 matches 9 bases. V lost 5 bases to trimming and J lost 3 bases; unmatched junction nucleotides: 8. The CDR3 is 17 residues long. Germline assignment: CDR1 MDHEN and CDR2 SYDVKM. The CDR3 nucleotides read TGTGCCAGCAGTCCTCCGGGACAGGGCATCTATAATTCACCCCTCCACTTT. Translation: CASSPPGQGIYNSPLHF.

This clonotype showed up many times. This chain joins TRBV7-8 and TRBJ2-1; 7 bases are shared with TRBD2. Germline loops: CDR1 SGHVS, CDR2 FQNEAQ. The CDR3 is 18 residues long. The junction had 12 bases not matched to a gene; V was cut back by 4 bases and J by 0 bases. The CDR3 DNA reads TGTGCCAGCAGCTCTAAACCCTCCGGGACTAACTCCTACAATGAGCAGTTCTTC. It yields the protein CASSSKPSGTNSYNEQFF.

This clonotype turned up a few times. The chain is built from TRBV5-6 and TRBJ2-1; no definite D call. Germline CDR1 SGHDT, CDR2 YYEEEE. V was shortened by 3 bases and J by 8 bases, with 9 bases between the two germline ends. This CDR3 contains 12 residues. CDR3 region: CASSWKLHEQFF. CDR3 sequence (DNA): TGTGCCAGCAGCTGGAAGCTGCATGAGCAGTTCTTC.

In this sample, this clonotype turned up a few times. This chain joins TRBV4-1 and TRBJ2-1, with TRBD2 matching over 14 bases. The germline V gene encodes CDR1 MGHRA and CDR2 YSYEKL. Trimming cost V 3 bases and J 9 bases; bases outside gene matches: 4. This CDR3 contains 15 residues. CDR3 bases: TGCGCCAGCAGCCAGTCGGGACTAGCGGGGGTTGAGCAGTTCTTC. Protein: CASSQSGLAGVEQFF.

In its sample, this clonotype was seen a few times. The chain has TRBV3-1 and TRBJ2-7; 12 bases are a match to TRBD1. The CDR3 has 12 residues. CDR1 and CDR2 from the germline V gene are LGHDT and YNNKEL (reference sequence). The junction had 5 bases not matched to a gene; V was cut back by 4 bases and J by 13 bases. CDR3 in amino acids: CASSPGTGGPYF. The CDR3 DNA reads TGTGCCAGCAGCCCGGGGACAGGGGGCCCTTACTTC.

Only a few counts were recorded for this clonotype. The V and J genes are TRBV6-1 and TRBJ2-7; the D gene is possibly TRBD2 (5 bases). CDR3 size: 13 residues. Per germline, CDR1 MNHNS and CDR2 SASEGT. V lost 8 bases and J lost 4, with 15 bases in between. This CDR3 is CASRKRSAYEQYF. The DNA for the CDR3 is TGTGCCAGCCGCAAGCGGTCGGCATACGAGCAGTACTTC.